The 10 T cell receptor beta chains reported below all come from one sample, sequenced in a study of blood T cell repertoires in COVID-19. Sequencing was performed with immunoSEQ multiplex PCR; in TCRdb, only in-frame clones are kept and a portion is missing. Of more than 200,000 clones in the sample, 65% to 85% were seen once. The specimen sequenced was peripheral blood. Every receptor here comes from a man aged 35 to 55 with acute or convalescent COVID-19.

The chain is built from TRBV7-9 and TRBJ1-3; 8 bases map to TRBD1. CDR1 and CDR2 (germline): SEHNR, FQNEAQ (reference sequence). Losses at the gene ends were 1 base for V and 3 bases for J; bases not matched to a gene: 5. This CDR3 has 16 residues. CDR3 protein: CASSLGTGLDGNTIYF. DNA of the CDR3: TGTGCCAGCAGCTTAGGGACAGGGCTGGATGGAAACACCATATATTTT. Supplemented by reference TRBV7-9 and TRBJ1-3, the full variable domain reads DTGVSQNPRHKITKRGQNVTFRCDPISEHNRLYWYRQTLGQGPEFLTYFQNEAQLEKSRLLSDRFSAERPKGSFSTLEIQRTEQGDSAMYLCASSLGTGLDGNTIYFGEGSWLTVV.

This clone was observed once. This chain connects TRBV7-2 to TRBJ1-2, with 7 bases aligning to TRBD1. The J segment lost 4 bases and the V segment lost 2 bases, leaving 7 bases of the junction unmatched. CDR1 and CDR2 (germline): SGHTA, FQGNSA. The CDR3 loop spans 15 amino acids. The CDR3 DNA follows: TGTGCCAGCAGCTTAACTACAGGGGCCCTCTATGGCTACACCTTC. This encodes CASSLTTGALYGYTF.

The gene calls are TRBV30 and TRBJ1-1, with D perhaps matching TRBD1 (6 bases). Germline loops: CDR1 GTSNPN, CDR2 SVGIG (reference sequence). V was shortened by 2 bases and J by 0 bases, with 13 bases between the two germline ends. This CDR3 spans 15 amino acids. The CDR3 DNA is TGTGCCTGGAGTCGAGGGGGACCCCTGAACACTGAAGCTTTCTTT. It specifies CAWSRGGPLNTEAFF.

This chain uses TRBV5-4 with TRBJ2-2, with unresolved D. CDR1 and CDR2 from the germline V gene are SGHNT and YYREEE (reference sequence). The CDR3 length is 15 residues. Trimming took off 0 bases at V and 1 base at J, with 7 bases between the two ends. The DNA of the CDR3 is TGTGCCAGCAGCTTGGTGGGCGTGAACACCGGGGAGCTGTTTTTT. Translated: CASSLVGVNTGELFF.

The count of this clone is one. V and J are TRBV5-6 and TRBJ2-3, with a tentative D call TRBD2 (5 bases). Trimming shortened V by 1 base and J by 0 bases, and 9 bases separated the two germline ends. Germline-derived CDR1 and CDR2 are SGHDT and YYEEEE. The CDR3 has 15 amino acids. The CDR3 protein is CASSLFGGSTDTQYF. The CDR3 DNA follows: TGTGCCAGCAGCTTGTTCGGCGGGAGCACAGATACGCAGTATTTT.

The chain combines TRBV4-1 with TRBJ2-7; TRBD1 matches at 7 bases. CDR3 length: 14 residues. The V segment lost 4 bases and the J segment 3 bases; nucleotides outside the gene matches: 6. The germline gives CDR1 MGHRA, CDR2 YSYEKL. CDR3 residues: CASSPSGQHYEQYF. In DNA form, the CDR3 reads TGCGCCAGCAGCCCTTCGGGACAGCACTACGAGCAGTACTTC.

The genes are TRBV27 and TRBJ2-2; 7 nucleotides align to TRBD1. Per the germline V gene, CDR1 is MNHEY and CDR2 is SMNVEV (reference sequence). Trimming took 8 bases from V and 5 from J; bases not matched to a gene: 11. The CDR3 consists of 15 residues. The CDR3 region is CASRTGASRTGELFF. CDR3 in DNA: TGTGCCAGCCGAACAGGGGCCTCGAGAACCGGGGAGCTGTTTTTT.

CDR3: CAISSGQSSYEQYF. The CDR3 DNA sequence: TGTGCCATTTCTAGCGGACAGAGCTCCTACGAGCAGTACTTC. This sequence joins TRBV10-3 and TRBJ2-7, with D possibly matching TRBD2 (7 bases). There are 14 residues in the CDR3. CDR1 and CDR2 from the germline V gene are ENHRY and SYGVKD. Trimming cost V 9 bases and J 0 bases, with 15 bases left between them.

In its sample, this clone was seen many times. The rearrangement links TRBV7-9 to TRBJ2-1; TRBD1 matches 7 bases. This CDR3 has 18 residues. The V segment lost 0 bases and the J segment 0 bases; nucleotides outside the gene matches: 8. Per the germline V gene, CDR1 is SEHNR and CDR2 is FQNEAQ (reference sequence). CDR3 DNA sequence: TGTGCCAGCAGCTTAGCCCCGGGACAGCGAAGCTCCTACAATGAGCAGTTCTTC. Its translation: CASSLAPGQRSSYNEQFF.

The chain carries TRBV4-1 and TRBJ1-1, with D possibly being TRBD1 (5 bases). V was cut by 1 base and J by 0 bases, with 9 bases left in between. The CDR3 runs 15 residues. Germline loops: CDR1 MGHRA, CDR2 YSYEKL. The CDR3 reads CASSQGWGVNTEAFF. Here the CDR3 DNA reads TGCGCCAGCAGCCAAGGATGGGGCGTGAACACTGAAGCTTTCTTT.